The table lists the clone carrying this TCR beta chain with many counts. What it recognizes is unknown. These data belong to a study of blood T cells in healthy people across ages. Findings and limits, study-wide: Unsorted PBMCs blocked a conclusive comparison of naive and antigen-experienced cells. There were more naive CD4+ cells and higher diversity in long-lived donors than in aged donors.

CDR1 is SGHTA and CDR2 is FQGNSA in the germline V gene. The CDR3 is made up of 14 amino acids. The V and J ends lost 5 bases and 9 bases, in that order; junction bases with no gene match: 8. Primed by a sample-barcoded 5' primer and a J-beta primer mix, a second PCR proceeded for 7 to 11 cycles. TCRdb analysed the 5' RACE reads with MiXCR anew, one entry per CDR3 protein. The table lists roughly 1.6 million distinct CDR3 sequences, about 31% of them singletons, with about 11% in the top ten. A minimum of 6 million PBMCs was isolated per sample. Per individual sample, total RNA of at least 5 micrograms was extracted.

The source material was blood. The chain uses TRBV7-2 and TRBJ2-7; 12 nucleotides line up with TRBD2. The TCR originated in a woman in her twenties or thirties in good health. The chain's CDR3 is CASSEASGRAVQYF. The DNA for the CDR3 is TGTGCCAGCAGCGAGGCTAGCGGGAGGGCCGTGCAGTACTTC.